What follows describes a single TCR beta chain. This clonotype has ten or more counts. Its antigen has not been determined. No clone much larger than this one lies a single base away; base qualities are absent. These data belong to a study of response to subunit inactivated influenza vaccine (dated by TCRdb to 2017 to 2018). For the wider study: To follow how T cells responded to a trivalent subunit inactivated influenza vaccine, the researchers relied on deep quantitative profiling of the T cell receptor repertoire.

The sample's time point label is to be understood as: 45 to 50 days after influenza vaccine administration. The CDR3 covers 14 residues, taking in both the cysteine and the phenylalanine. Just the 42-base CDR3 DNA is kept, in frame starting at base 1. The CDR1 and CDR2 encoded by the germline V gene are MNHEY and SVGAGI. Between the V and J ends, shortened by 4 bases and 2 bases respectively, the junction contains 11 bases. Library creation used RT-PCR. The reads were generated on an Illumina HiSeq 2500. TCRdb trimmed the raw reads at Q25, called clones with MiXCR and kept productive beta chains. When rows share a CDR3 protein, they turn into one entry using the most common DNA and genes. Counted in this sample were around 480,000 distinct CDR3 sequences; approximately 11% of them appeared once. 10% to 15% of the sample is held by the ten biggest clonotypes. Overall results and qualifications from the work: The authors suggested that each seasonal influenza vaccination may recruit only a limited number of new T cells.

This chain is built from TRBV6-5 and TRBJ2-5; the D element might be TRBD1 or TRBD2, as each aligns at 7 bases. The origin of this receptor is a man aged 45-65 years who received an inactivated influenza vaccine. Donor details come from another sample of the same person, matched by shared clones. The specimen comprised PBMCs from blood, sampled more than 35 days after vaccination. The sequenced DNA: TGTGCCAGCAGTTTTCAGGGGGGGCAAGAGACCCAGTACTTC. Its coded protein is CASSFQGGQETQYF.